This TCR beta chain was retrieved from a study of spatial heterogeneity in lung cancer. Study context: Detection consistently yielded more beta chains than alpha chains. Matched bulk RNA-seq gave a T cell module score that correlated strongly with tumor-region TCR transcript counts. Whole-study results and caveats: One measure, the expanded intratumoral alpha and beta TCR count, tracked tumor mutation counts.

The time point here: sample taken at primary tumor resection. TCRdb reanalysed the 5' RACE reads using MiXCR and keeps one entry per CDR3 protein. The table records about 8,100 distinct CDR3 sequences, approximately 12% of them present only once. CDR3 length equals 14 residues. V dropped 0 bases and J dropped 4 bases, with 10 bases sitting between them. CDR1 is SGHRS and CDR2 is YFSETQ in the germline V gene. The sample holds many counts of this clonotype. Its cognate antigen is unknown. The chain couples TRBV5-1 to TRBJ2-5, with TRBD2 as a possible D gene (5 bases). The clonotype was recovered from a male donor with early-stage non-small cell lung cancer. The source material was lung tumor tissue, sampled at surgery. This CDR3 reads CASSLAGLGETQYF. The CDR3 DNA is TGCGCCAGCAGCTTGGCGGGGTTGGGAGAGACCCAGTACTTC.